This TCR beta chain was sequenced for a study of cytomegalovirus exposure and HLA in healthy donors. Study conclusions and caveats: Most TCR sequences were rare, but some public TCRs occurred in many donors.

V was trimmed by 2 bases and J by 5 bases, leaving 12 bases between them. The CDR3 length is 15 residues. Germline CDR1 and CDR2: SGHDN and FVKESK. The data were produced by immunoSEQ multiplex PCR, yet TCRdb's version contains in-frame clones alone and is incomplete. The table shows 100,000 to 150,000 clones, with around 86% occurring only once. On this clone: Its antigen is currently unknown.

Sequencing was performed on PBMCs. This chain links TRBV14 with TRBJ2-2; D ambiguous. The TCR was taken from a woman aged 18-35 years in good health and CMV-seronegative. The CDR3 here is CASSQSGFWTGELFF. CDR3 DNA sequence: TGTGCCAGCAGCCAATCCGGGTTTTGGACCGGGGAGCTGTTTTTT.